This is a list of T cell receptor beta chains from one sample in a study of cytotoxic CD8 clonotypes in ibrutinib-treated CLL. This table comes from immunoSEQ multiplex PCR, and its TCRdb copy is limited to in-frame clones, with some not included. The profile shows more than 300,000 clones, roughly 80% of them singletons. The source material was PBMCs, sampled before ibrutinib treatment. Every receptor here comes from a human donor with chronic lymphocytic leukemia. CDR3s include the opening cysteine and the closing phenylalanine or tryptophan. D genes are given only for firm matches. Size is stated for part of the rows, as once, few or many counts, or as a class when the clone is expanded.

J	D	V	size	DNA	CDR3
TRBJ2-5	NA	TRBV7-9	NA	TGTGCCAGCAGCTTAGGGCCTAGGATCCAAGAGACCCAGTACTTC	CASSLGPRIQETQYF
TRBJ2-5	NA	TRBV20-1	few	TGCAGGAGGGATAACCAAGAGACCCAGTACTTC	CRRDNQETQYF
TRBJ2-5	NA	TRBV18	NA	TGTGCCAGCTCACCGCGGACAGAAGAGACCCAGTACTTC	CASSPRTEETQYF
TRBJ1-2	TRBD1	TRBV5-4	few	TGTGCCAGCAGCCATCCTGACAGGGCAGGCCATGGCTACACCTTC	CASSHPDRAGHGYTF
TRBJ2-7	NA	TRBV18	few	TGTGCCAGCTCAGAGGGAGATTCCTACGAGCAGTACTTC	CASSEGDSYEQYF
TRBJ2-7	TRBD1	TRBV5-1	NA	TGCGCCAGCAGGCTCGGTCGTGGGACAGGGACCTACGAGCAGTACTTC	CASRLGRGTGTYEQYF
TRBJ2-2	NA	TRBV4-2	NA	TGTGCCAGCAGCCAAGATCCCTACGGGATTGACACCGGGGAGCTGTTTTTT	CASSQDPYGIDTGELFF
TRBJ2-1	TRBD2	TRBV30	NA	TGTGCCTGGAGTGATTTCCTAGCGGGAGCCCACAATGAGCAGTTCTTC	CAWSDFLAGAHNEQFF
TRBJ2-3	NA	TRBV28	NA	TGTGCCAGCACCTCTACGGCTATGTCAGATACGCAGTATTTT	CASTSTAMSDTQYF
TRBJ1-2	NA	TRBV11-2	NA	TGTGCCAGCAGCTTAGGGGGCGGGACACATTTCGCTAATGGCTACACCTTC	CASSLGGGTHFANGYTF
TRBJ2-7	NA	TRBV5-8	NA	TGTGCCAGCAGCCCGATTCAGTGGGTCAGAGCCTACGAGCAGTACTTC	CASSPIQWVRAYEQYF
TRBJ2-7	TRBD1	TRBV11-2	NA	TGTGCCAGCAGCTCACAGGGGGCCGAGCAGTACTTC	CASSSQGAEQYF
TRBJ1-2	TRBD1	TRBV4-3	NA	TGCGCCAGCAGCCATATGACAGGGTTGGGAGGCTACACCTTC	CASSHMTGLGGYTF
TRBJ2-5	TRBD2	TRBV2	NA	TGTGCCAGCACCGCACTAGCGGGAGAGACCCAGTACTTC	CASTALAGETQYF
TRBJ1-2	NA	TRBV5-1	few	TGCGCCAGCAGCTTGGACCCAGGGAGGGCGTTTGGCTACACCTTC	CASSLDPGRAFGYTF
TRBJ2-2	TRBD2	TRBV10-3	NA	TGTGCCATCAGACAAGCGGGAGGCCGCCCCGGGGAGCTGTTTTTT	CAIRQAGGRPGELFF
TRBJ2-1	NA	TRBV7-3	NA	TGTGCCAGCAGCACCCAGGGTCGTTCGGATGAGCAGTTCTTC	CASSTQGRSDEQFF
TRBJ2-2	NA	TRBV18	NA	TGTGCCAGCTCACCGACGACGGGGGCGACCGGGGAGCTGTTTTTT	CASSPTTGATGELFF
TRBJ2-5	NA	TRBV4-2	NA	TGTGCCAGCAGCCAAGACAGGGTTGAGACCCAGTACTTC	CASSQDRVETQYF
TRBJ2-3	TRBD2	TRBV2	NA	TGTGCCAGCAGTGATGGGCTAGCGGGAGGTCCAGATACGCAGTATTTT	CASSDGLAGGPDTQYF
TRBJ2-4	TRBD2	TRBV5-1	NA	TGCGCCAGCAGCTTAAAGACTAGCGGGTTGGCCAAAAACATTCAGTACTTC	CASSLKTSGLAKNIQYF
TRBJ1-2	NA	TRBV30	NA	TGTGCCTGGAGTGCAACAGACTATGGCTACACCTTC	CAWSATDYGYTF
TRBJ2-3	TRBD1	TRBV30	NA	TGTGCCTGGAGTAACAGGGGTGAAGTAGATACGCAGTATTTT	CAWSNRGEVDTQYF
TRBJ2-1	TRBD2	TRBV29-1	NA	TGCAGCGTTGAGGGGACTAGCGGGAGTGGCTACAATGAGCAGTTCTTC	CSVEGTSGSGYNEQFF
TRBJ2-1	NA	TRBV20-1	few	TGCAGTGCTTTGGGCGATGAGCAGTTCTTC	CSALGDEQFF
TRBJ1-2	NA	TRBV4-1	NA	TGCGCCAGCAGCCAAGACCGTCGTTTGCGCTACACCTTC	CASSQDRRLRYTF
TRBJ1-2	TRBD1	TRBV13	NA	TGTGCCAGCAGCCTAGGACAGGGTGTAATCGGCTACACCTTC	CASSLGQGVIGYTF
TRBJ2-7	NA	TRBV27	NA	TGTGCCACCCCTACCTACGAGCAGTACTTC	CATPTYEQYF
TRBJ2-3	NA	TRBV30	NA	TGTGCCTGGAGTGGTGGTGGTACAGATACGCAGTATTTT	CAWSGGGTDTQYF
TRBJ2-1	NA	TRBV6-1	NA	TGTGCCAGCAGTGAAGGCCCAAGCAATGAGCAGTTCTTC	CASSEGPSNEQFF
TRBJ1-4	TRBD1	TRBV5-4	NA	TGTGCCAGCAGCGGACAGGGTGAAAAACTGTTTTTT	CASSGQGEKLFF
TRBJ1-3	TRBD1	TRBV7-8	NA	TGTGCCAGCAGCTTGGGACAGTCCAACTCTGGAAACACCATATATTTT	CASSLGQSNSGNTIYF
TRBJ1-2	NA	TRBV6-6	NA	TGTGCCAGCAGTTACGCGCCCAACTATGGCTACACCTTC	CASSYAPNYGYTF
TRBJ1-1	NA	TRBV27	once	TGTGCCAGCAAACCGGGACACCTGGGGAACACTGAAGCTTTCTTT	CASKPGHLGNTEAFF
TRBJ2-5	NA	TRBV7-2	NA	TGTGCCAGCAGCTTAAACCAAGAGACCCAGTACTTC	CASSLNQETQYF
TRBJ2-3	NA	TRBV18	NA	TGTGCCAGCTCGTGGACTTTAGGGAGCACAGATACGCAGTATTTT	CASSWTLGSTDTQYF
TRBJ2-2	TRBD1	TRBV30	NA	TGTGCCTGGCCCGGGACAGGGTATCCCGGGGAGCTGTTTTTT	CAWPGTGYPGELFF
TRBJ2-3	TRBD2	TRBV7-9	NA	TGTGCCAGCAGCTTCATTGCGGGAGGGCCAGATACGCAGTATTTT	CASSFIAGGPDTQYF
TRBJ2-7	TRBD1	TRBV5-4	NA	TGTGCCAGCAGCTTGCAGGACAGGGACTACGAGCAGTACTTC	CASSLQDRDYEQYF
TRBJ2-1	NA	TRBV11-2	NA	TGCGCCAGCAGCCCGGTAGCAGAAAGCTCCTACAATGAGCAGTTCTTC	CASSPVAESSYNEQFF
TRBJ2-1	NA	TRBV5-4	NA	TGTGCCAGCAGCTTGCGCGGGGAAGGGGGGAACAATGAGCAGTTCTTC	CASSLRGEGGNNEQFF
TRBJ2-5	NA	TRBV7-7	NA	TGTGCCAGCAGCTTAGTAGGGTTGGGGGAGACCCAGTACTTC	CASSLVGLGETQYF
TRBJ2-1	TRBD2	TRBV30	NA	TGTGCCTGGAGTGGCGGGACTAGCTCCTACAATGAGCAGTTCTTC	CAWSGGTSSYNEQFF
TRBJ2-2	TRBD2	TRBV7-3	few	TGTGCCAGCAGCTTAATGGGGACTACCACTATTAACACCGGGGAGCTGTTTTTT	CASSLMGTTTINTGELFF
TRBJ2-1	NA	TRBV11-3	NA	TGTGCCAGCAGCTTTCGGGGGACGGGTAATTTTGATGAGCAGTTCTTC	CASSFRGTGNFDEQFF
TRBJ2-3	NA	TRBV14	NA	TGTGCCAGCAGCCAAGATTTAAGGGTAGCAGATACGCAGTATTTT	CASSQDLRVADTQYF
TRBJ1-5	NA	TRBV6-1	NA	TGTGCCAGCAGTGTTTGGGAAGATCAGCCCCAGCATTTT	CASSVWEDQPQHF
TRBJ2-7	NA	TRBV20-1	NA	TGCAGTGCCGGGCTCTTCTACGAGCAGTACTTC	CSAGLFYEQYF
TRBJ2-7	NA	TRBV20-1	NA	TGCAGTGGGAGTGACCGCTACGAGCAGTACTTC	CSGSDRYEQYF
TRBJ2-7	NA	TRBV4-2	NA	TGTGCCAGCAGCCAAGAGGGGGCGGGGCACTACGAGCAGTACTTC	CASSQEGAGHYEQYF
TRBJ1-2	TRBD1	TRBV15	few	TGTGCCACCAGACGGGACAGCTCTGACATCGGAGGCTACACCTTC	CATRRDSSDIGGYTF
TRBJ1-2	TRBD1	TRBV29-1	NA	TGCAGCGTTGACAGAGACAGGGCAGATGGCTACACCTTC	CSVDRDRADGYTF
TRBJ2-5	TRBD2	TRBV27	NA	TGTGCCAGCAGTTTGAGAGCGGGAGGGTGGGAGACCCAGTACTTC	CASSLRAGGWETQYF